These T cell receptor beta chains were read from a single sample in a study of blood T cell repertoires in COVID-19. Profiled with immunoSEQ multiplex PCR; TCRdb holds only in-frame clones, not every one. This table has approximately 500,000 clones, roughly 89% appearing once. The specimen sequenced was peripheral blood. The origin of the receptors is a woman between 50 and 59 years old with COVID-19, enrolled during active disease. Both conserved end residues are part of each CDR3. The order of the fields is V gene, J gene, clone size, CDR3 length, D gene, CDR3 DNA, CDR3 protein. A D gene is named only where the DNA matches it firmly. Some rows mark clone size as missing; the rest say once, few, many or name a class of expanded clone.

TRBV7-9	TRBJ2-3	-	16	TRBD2	TGTGCCAGCAGGGATCCCGGCGGGGGAGCAACAGATACGCAGTATTTT	CASRDPGGGATDTQYF
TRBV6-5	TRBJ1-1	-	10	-	TGTGCCAGCACTTTCACTGAAGCTTTCTTT	CASTFTEAFF
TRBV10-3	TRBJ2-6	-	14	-	TGTGCCATCAGTGACAGCTCTGGGGCCAACGTCCTGACTTTC	CAISDSSGANVLTF
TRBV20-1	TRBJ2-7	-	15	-	TGCAGTGCTAGTCCACCCTGGGGCGGCGCCTACGAGCAGTACTTC	CSASPPWGGAYEQYF
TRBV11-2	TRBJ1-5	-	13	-	TGTGCCAGCAGCTCACACCGCAATCAGCCCCAGCATTTT	CASSSHRNQPQHF
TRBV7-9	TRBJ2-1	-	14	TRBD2	TGTGCCAGCAGCTTGACTAGCGGGGGCAATGAGCAGTTCTTC	CASSLTSGGNEQFF
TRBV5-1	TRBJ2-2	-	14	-	TGCGCCAGCAGCCCAAGACAGTTCACCGGGGAGCTGTTTTTT	CASSPRQFTGELFF
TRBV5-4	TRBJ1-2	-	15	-	TGTGCCAGCAGCTCGAACAGGGTCTCCAACTATGGCTACACCTTC	CASSSNRVSNYGYTF
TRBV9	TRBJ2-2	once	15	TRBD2	TGTGCCAGCAGCGTAGGGGTAGCGGGGGCCGGGGAGCTGTTTTTT	CASSVGVAGAGELFF
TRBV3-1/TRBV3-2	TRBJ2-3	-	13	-	TGTGCCAGCAGCCAAGACAGGGGATATACGCAGTATTTT	CASSQDRGYTQYF
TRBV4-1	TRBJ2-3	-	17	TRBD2	TGCGCCAGCAGCCAAGATCCCCCAGGGCGGGGGGTCGATACGCAGTATTTT	CASSQDPPGRGVDTQYF
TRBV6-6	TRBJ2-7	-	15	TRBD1	TGTGCCAGCAGGGTTACAGGGGGCCCCTCTAGCGAGCAGTACTTC	CASRVTGGPSSEQYF
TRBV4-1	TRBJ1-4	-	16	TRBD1	TGCGCCAGCAGCCAAGAGGGGACAGGGCCGAATGAAAAACTGTTTTTT	CASSQEGTGPNEKLFF
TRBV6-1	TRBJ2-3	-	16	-	TGTGCCAGCAGTGCCGAACCGGGACACACCACAGATACGCAGTATTTT	CASSAEPGHTTDTQYF
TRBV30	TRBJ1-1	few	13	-	TGTGCTTGTAGGGGGGGCAGGATCACTGAAGCTTTCTTT	CACRGGRITEAFF
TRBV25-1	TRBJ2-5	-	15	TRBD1	TGTGCCAGCAAAAGACAGGGGGCGCATGGGGAGACCCAGTACTTC	CASKRQGAHGETQYF
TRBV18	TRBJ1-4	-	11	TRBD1	TGTGCCAGCTCAGGACAGGGGCCCCTGTTTTTT	CASSGQGPLFF
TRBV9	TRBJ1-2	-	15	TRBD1	TGTGCCAGCATCATAGGGACAGAAGATAACTATGGCTACACCTTC	CASIIGTEDNYGYTF
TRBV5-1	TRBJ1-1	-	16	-	TGCGCCAGCAGCTTGGTCGGGGGGGGCCAAATTTTTGAAGCTTTCTTT	CASSLVGGGQIFEAFF
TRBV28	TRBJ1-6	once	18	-	TGTGCCAGCAGTCCACGGTGGACAACCCAAATATATAATTCACCCCTCCACTTT	CASSPRWTTQIYNSPLHF
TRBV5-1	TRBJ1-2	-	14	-	TGCGCCAGCAGCTTGGAAGGCACAGAGGGAGGCTACACCTTC	CASSLEGTEGGYTF
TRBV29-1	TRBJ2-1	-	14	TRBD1	TGCAGCGTTGATCGGAGACAGGGGGTCAATGAGCAGTTCTTC	CSVDRRQGVNEQFF
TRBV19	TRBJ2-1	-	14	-	TGTGCCAGTACCACTCGGGGGAGAGACAATGAGCAGTTCTTC	CASTTRGRDNEQFF
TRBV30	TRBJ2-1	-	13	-	TGTGCCTGGAGTGTAGGGGGGGGGAATGAGCAGTTCTTC	CAWSVGGGNEQFF
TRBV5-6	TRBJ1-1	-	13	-	TGTGCCAGCAGCTTACTGGTGAACACTGAAGCTTTCTTT	CASSLLVNTEAFF
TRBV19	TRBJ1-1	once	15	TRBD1	TGTGCCAGTAGTATAGTTACAGGGGTGAACACTGAAGCTTTCTTT	CASSIVTGVNTEAFF
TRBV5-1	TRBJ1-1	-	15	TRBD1	TGCGCCAGCCACCGGGGGAATACAGGGGTCGATGAAGCTTTCTTT	CASHRGNTGVDEAFF
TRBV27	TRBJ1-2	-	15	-	TGTGCCAGCAGTTTTGATATTGGGCAGGGTAGTGGCTACACCTTC	CASSFDIGQGSGYTF
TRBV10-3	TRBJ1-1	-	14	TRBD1	TGTGCCATCAGCACAGGGGTATACGGCACTGAAGCTTTCTTT	CAISTGVYGTEAFF
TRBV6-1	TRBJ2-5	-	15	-	TGTGCCAGCAGTGAAGGACGGGACTTGGGAGAGACCCAGTACTTC	CASSEGRDLGETQYF
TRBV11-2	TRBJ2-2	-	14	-	TGTGCCAGCAGCCCCGGACAGCCCACCGGGGAGCTGTTTTTT	CASSPGQPTGELFF